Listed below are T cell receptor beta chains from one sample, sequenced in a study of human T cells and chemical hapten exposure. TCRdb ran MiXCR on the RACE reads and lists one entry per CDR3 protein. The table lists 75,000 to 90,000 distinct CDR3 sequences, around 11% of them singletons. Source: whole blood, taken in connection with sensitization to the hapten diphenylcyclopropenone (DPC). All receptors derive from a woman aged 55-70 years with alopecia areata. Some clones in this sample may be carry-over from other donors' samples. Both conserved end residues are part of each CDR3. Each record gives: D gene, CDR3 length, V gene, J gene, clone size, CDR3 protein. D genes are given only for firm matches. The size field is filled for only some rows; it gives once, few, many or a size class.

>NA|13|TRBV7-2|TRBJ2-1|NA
CASSLGTQGPQFF
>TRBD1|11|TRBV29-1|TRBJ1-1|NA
CSVTPPTGPFF
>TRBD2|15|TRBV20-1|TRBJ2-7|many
CSARELAGTSYEQYF
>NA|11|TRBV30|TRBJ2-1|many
CAWSVLVEQFF
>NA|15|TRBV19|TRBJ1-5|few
CASSISVGTGQPQHF
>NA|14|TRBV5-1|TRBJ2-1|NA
CASGPRDINNEQFF
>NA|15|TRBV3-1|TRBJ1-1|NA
CASSQVPGGSTEAFF
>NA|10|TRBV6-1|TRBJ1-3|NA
CASRGNTIYF
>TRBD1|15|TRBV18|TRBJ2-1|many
CASSPGQGPVHEQFF
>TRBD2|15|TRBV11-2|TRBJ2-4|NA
CASTPRRGAENIQYF